These T cell receptor beta chains were read from a single sample in a study of cytomegalovirus exposure and HLA in healthy donors. TCRdb keeps only in-frame clones here, not all; method: immunoSEQ multiplex PCR. The table lists 55,000 to 70,000 clones, 68% of them singletons. Sequencing used PBMCs. These receptors came from a man aged 40-49 years in good health and CMV-seropositive. Each CDR3 is given without its conserved first and last residue. The D gene is left open where the match is weak.

D gene | V gene | CDR3 length | CDR3 protein
TRBD1 | TRBV7-9 | 11 | ASSGTANVEAF
NA | TRBV2 | 14 | ARPIQAGYFSYEQY
NA | TRBV6-5 | 13 | ASSYLGRGGTEAF
TRBD1 | TRBV27 | 13 | ASSDRGPSSYEQY
NA | TRBV5-6 | 14 | ASSLGGFAYNSPLH
NA | TRBV6-1 | 13 | ASSDLGGETDTQY
TRBD1 | TRBV7-8 | 11 | ASTGTVNTEAF
TRBD2 | TRBV4-2 | 15 | ASSQQRAREITDTQY
NA | TRBV19 | 10 | ASSINTDTQY
TRBD1 | TRBV25-1 | 16 | ASSEPSAGTGDFDEQF
NA | TRBV6-5 | 12 | ASTPFGQQETQY
TRBD1 | TRBV7-8 | 13 | ASSTRQGAGETQY
NA | TRBV27 | 12 | ASGSGLVYNEQF
NA | TRBV18 | 13 | ASSSLRDKEEKLF
NA | TRBV2 | 14 | ASSEPLQGRKDGYT
NA | TRBV9 | 12 | ASSVGPGEVTQY
TRBD1 | TRBV7-8 | 11 | ASSSRTGTGYT
NA | TRBV7-2 | 14 | ASSYALRGGDNEQF
NA | TRBV18 | 10 | ASSPMRETQY
NA | TRBV4-1 | 13 | ASSQRGGTTDTQY
TRBD2 | TRBV19 | 12 | ASTPGAGDNEQF
NA | TRBV27 | 13 | ASSFPRDGGYGYT
TRBD2 | TRBV7-6 | 13 | ASSVTSGGSYEQY
NA | TRBV19 | 11 | ASNTVSNQPQH
TRBD1 | TRBV19 | 15 | ASSPPRRDRVFHEQF
TRBD2 | TRBV19 | 12 | ASTLSLGGDEQF
TRBD1 | TRBV11-2 | 14 | ASSYYRGRSNEKLF
NA | TRBV4-1 | 14 | ASSQDLGQGNYGYT
NA | TRBV6-5 | 13 | ASSYGRRQKETQY
NA | TRBV1 | 13 | TSSHRVGMNTEAF